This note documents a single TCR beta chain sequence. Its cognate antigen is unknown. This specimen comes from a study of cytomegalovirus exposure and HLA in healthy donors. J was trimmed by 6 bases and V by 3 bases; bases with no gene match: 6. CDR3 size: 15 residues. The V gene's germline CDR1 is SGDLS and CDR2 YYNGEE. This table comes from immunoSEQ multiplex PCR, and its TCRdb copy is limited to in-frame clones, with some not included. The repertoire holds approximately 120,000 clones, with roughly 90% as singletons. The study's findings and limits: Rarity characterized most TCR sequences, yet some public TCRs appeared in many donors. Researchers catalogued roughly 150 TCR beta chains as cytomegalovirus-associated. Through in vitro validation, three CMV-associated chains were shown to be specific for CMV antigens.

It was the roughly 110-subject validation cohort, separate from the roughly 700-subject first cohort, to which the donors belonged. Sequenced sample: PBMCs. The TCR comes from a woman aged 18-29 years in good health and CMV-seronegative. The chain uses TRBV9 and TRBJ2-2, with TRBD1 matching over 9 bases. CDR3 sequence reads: CASSAPGQGSGELFF. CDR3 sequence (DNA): TGTGCCAGCAGCGCACCGGGACAGGGATCCGGGGAGCTGTTTTTT.